What follows are 19 T cell receptor beta chains derived from one specimen sequenced in a study of Ad26.COV2.S vaccination and SARS-CoV-2 variants. Treatment in this sample: some 19 received Ad26.COV2.S at low or high dose, single or two shots; roughly 5 received placebo; per-sample allocation not given. The investigators took samples on day 63 after the first vaccine or placebo injection. Using immunoSEQ multiplex PCR, the repertoire was profiled, and TCRdb retains in-frame clones only, with some absent. The sample holds some 300,000 clones; 85% to 90% are singletons and the top ten take approximately 2%. The input for sequencing was peripheral blood, taken in a trial of Ad26.COV2.S vaccine versus placebo. These TCRs come from a person aged 18-60 years who received the Ad26.COV2.S COVID-19 vaccine or a placebo.

The rearrangement uses TRBV19 and TRBJ1-5; 9 nucleotides line up with TRBD1. Unmatched junction bases numbered 9, after V lost 5 bases and J lost 7 bases. The germline gives CDR1 LNHDA, CDR2 SQIVND (reference sequence). The CDR3 has 15 residues. CDR3 sequence reads: CASSGTGGLKQPQHF. CDR3 nucleotide sequence: TGTGCCAGTAGTGGAACAGGGGGCTTAAAGCAGCCCCAGCATTTT. Full variable domain (missing parts from reference TRBV19 and TRBJ1-5): DGGITQSPKYLFRKEGQNVTLSCEQNLNHDAMYWYRQDPGQGLRLIYYSQIVNDFQKGDIAEGYSVSREKKESFPLTVTSAQKNPTAFYLCASSGTGGLKQPQHFGDGTRLSIL.

This clone was detected a few times. For the CDR3, the DNA is TGTGCCAGCAGCTCCTTTTCTGGGGGACAAGAGACCCAGTACTTC. Protein sequence: CASSSFSGGQETQYF. The chain carries TRBV7-3 and TRBJ2-5, with D perhaps being TRBD1 or TRBD2 (5 bases each). The CDR3 covers 15 residues. The V gene lost 4 bases and the J gene lost 2 bases, with 14 bases spanning the gap. The germline V gene encodes CDR1 SGHTA and CDR2 FQGTGA.

The rearrangement uses TRBV7-3 and TRBJ2-1; D is perhaps TRBD2 (6 bases). The ends were cut back, 0 bases at V and 3 bases at J, with 9 bases in the middle. In germline, CDR1 is SGHTA, CDR2 FQGTGA. The CDR3 length is 15 residues. In nucleotides, the CDR3 is TGTGCCAGCAGCTTAACCATAGCGGACTACAATGAGCAGTTCTTC. Protein product: CASSLTIADYNEQFF.

V usage is TRBV7-2 and J usage is TRBJ1-2, with a tentative D call TRBD1 (6 bases). This CDR3 is 14 amino acids long. Germline-derived CDR1 and CDR2 are SGHTA and FQGNSA. The V and J ends lost 3 bases and 8 bases respectively, with 16 bases between them. CDR3 protein: CASSLDYTRGGYTF. The CDR3 DNA sequence: TGTGCCAGCAGCTTGGATTATACTAGGGGGGGCTACACCTTC.

This sequence joins TRBV3-1 (or the pseudogene TRBV3-2) and TRBJ1-6; D unclear. The germline V gene has CDR1 LGHDT and CDR2 YNNKEL (reference sequence). The CDR3 contains 19 residues. The V gene lost 3 bases and the J gene lost 0 bases, with 18 bases spanning the gap. The DNA of the CDR3 is TGTGCCAGCAGCCACGCACCTGAGCCGGGAAGCTCCTATAATTCACCCCTCCACTTT. It codes for CASSHAPEPGSSYNSPLHF.

This clone was seen once. V and J are TRBV6-5 and TRBJ2-3, with a weak D call TRBD1 (6 bases). V dropped 4 bases and J dropped 1 base, with 15 bases sitting between them. CDR1 is MNHEY, CDR2 SVGAGI, per germline. The CDR3 runs 16 residues. The CDR3 sequence is CASSSHRVGGTDTQYF. CDR3 nucleotide sequence: TGTGCCAGCAGTTCACACAGGGTCGGGGGCACAGATACGCAGTATTTT.

CDR3: CAISGGLAGNEQFF. CDR3 nucleotides: TGTGCCATCAGTGGGGGACTAGCGGGTAATGAGCAGTTCTTC. The chain employs TRBV10-3 and TRBJ2-1, with 12 bases aligning to TRBD2. The CDR3 is 14 residues long. Germline CDR1 and CDR2: ENHRY and SYGVKD. Unmatched junction bases numbered 2, after V lost 4 bases and J lost 7 bases.

The chain uses TRBV19 and TRBJ2-1; 8 bases match TRBD2. Per germline, CDR1 LNHDA and CDR2 SQIVND (reference sequence). The CDR3 consists of 16 residues. Trimming removed 2 bases from V and 7 bases from J; junction bases left unmatched: 10. CDR3 in DNA: TGTGCCAGTAGTATAACCGGGACTAGGTCAGCTAATGAGCAGTTCTTC. Protein product: CASSITGTRSANEQFF.

The sample holds a few counts of this clone. The chain is built from TRBV29-1 and TRBJ1-5; possible D gene TRBD1, 6 bases. Trimming took 5 bases from V and 2 from J, leaving 10 bases between them. The CDR3 has 13 residues. Germline V gene data show CDR1 as SQVTM and CDR2 as ANQGSEA. This CDR3 reads CSVRGLGNQPQHF. In DNA form, the CDR3 reads TGCAGCGTTCGGGGGCTTGGCAATCAGCCCCAGCATTTT. Based on the CDR3 plus reference TRBV29-1 and TRBJ1-5, the full variable domain is SAVISQKPSRDICQRGTSLTIQCQVDSQVTMMFWYRQQPGQSLTLIATANQGSEATYESGFVIDKFPISRPNLTFSTLTVSNMSPEDSSIYLCSVRGLGNQPQHFGDGTRLSIL.

The genes are TRBV19 and TRBJ1-1; 7 nucleotides agree with TRBD1. This CDR3 is 15 amino acids long. Germline V lookup: CDR1 LNHDA, CDR2 SQIVND (reference sequence). Trimming at V came to 5 bases and at J to 4 bases, leaving 10 bases not matched to a gene. The CDR3 coding sequence is TGTGCCAGTAGTCACCAGACAGGGAGAAGCACTGAAGCTTTCTTT. Protein sequence: CASSHQTGRSTEAFF.

The chain recombines TRBV12-2 with TRBJ1-5. TRBV12-2 is shown as a pseudogene. The CDR3 length is 17 residues. The CDR3 reads CASRLDGRGQRNQPQHF. The CDR3 DNA sequence: TGTGCAAGTCGACTCGATGGGAGGGGACAAAGGAATCAGCCCCAGCATTTT.

The gene calls are TRBV2 and TRBJ1-6; D uncertain. Trimming left V 1 base short and J 10 bases short, with 8 bases between. CDR3 size: 13 residues. The germline gives CDR1 SNHLY, CDR2 FYNNEI. The CDR3 loop reads CASSEEGGSPLHF. In DNA, the CDR3 is TGTGCCAGCAGTGAAGAGGGCGGCTCACCCCTCCACTTT.

This clone was found a few times. The chain carries TRBV18 and TRBJ2-7; maybe TRBD1 (6 bases). Germline values: CDR1 KGHSH, CDR2 LQKENI. This CDR3 is built from 13 residues. Trimming removed 3 bases at V and 5 bases at J, with 11 bases between. Here the CDR3 reads CASSPYRVDEQYF. The CDR3 DNA reads TGTGCCAGCTCACCCTACAGGGTGGACGAGCAGTACTTC.

This chain joins TRBV4-2 and TRBJ1-1; 9 bases fit TRBD1. The trim removed 1 base at V and 8 bases at J, leaving 8 bases unmatched. The CDR3 length is 15 residues. Germline V lookup: CDR1 LGHNA, CDR2 YNFKEQ. The CDR3 is CASSQVLVQGAEAFF. The CDR3 DNA follows: TGTGCCAGCAGCCAAGTTCTGGTACAGGGGGCAGAAGCTTTCTTT.

The rearrangement uses TRBV5-4 and TRBJ1-6, with D unresolved. Germline-derived CDR1 and CDR2 are SGHNT and YYREEE (reference sequence). V lost 0 bases and J 4 bases, leaving 11 bases between the germline ends. The CDR3 is made up of 16 amino acids. CDR3 residues: CASSLGVGMYNSPLHF. Written as DNA, the CDR3 is TGTGCCAGCAGCTTGGGGGTCGGGATGTATAATTCACCCCTCCACTTT.

About this clone itself: This sample includes further DNA sequences coding for the same CDR3. The DNA of the CDR3 is TGTGCCTGGAGTGGGGGCGATACGCAGTATTTT. Amino acids: CAWSGGDTQYF. The chain joins TRBV30 to TRBJ2-3, with D possibly being TRBD1 (5 bases). Germline CDR1 GTSNPN, CDR2 SVGIG (reference sequence). CDR3 length equals 11 residues. With 1 base removed from V and 6 bases from J, the gap between germline ends came to 5 bases.

J is TRBJ2-7 and V is TRBV14, with D uncertain. Germline V gives CDR1 SGHDN, CDR2 FVKESK. The CDR3 sequence is 13 residues long. Trimming removed 3 bases from V and 11 bases from J, with 17 bases in between. In nucleotides, the CDR3 is TGTGCCAGCAGCCATGAGACTGGCACCCCTAAGTACTTC. Protein: CASSHETGTPKYF.

J is TRBJ2-3 and V is TRBV7-6; no reliable D call. CDR3 length: 15 amino acids. Per germline, CDR1 SGHVS and CDR2 FNYEAQ. Trimming shortened V by 4 bases and J by 1 base, and 12 bases separated the two germline ends. The CDR3 DNA sequence: TGTGCCAGCAGCTCGCTTGGTGGAGGCACAGATACGCAGTATTTT. Its protein is CASSSLGGGTDTQYF.

The chain's CDR3 is CASSLYSQDRASEQYF. The DNA of the CDR3 is TGTGCCAGCAGCTTATATTCACAGGACAGGGCTTCCGAGCAGTACTTC. The rearrangement links TRBV7-2 to TRBJ2-7, with 8 bases matching TRBD1. In germline, CDR1 is SGHTA, CDR2 FQGNSA. The CDR3 has 16 residues. V was clipped by 2 bases and J by 6 bases; unmatched bases: 12.